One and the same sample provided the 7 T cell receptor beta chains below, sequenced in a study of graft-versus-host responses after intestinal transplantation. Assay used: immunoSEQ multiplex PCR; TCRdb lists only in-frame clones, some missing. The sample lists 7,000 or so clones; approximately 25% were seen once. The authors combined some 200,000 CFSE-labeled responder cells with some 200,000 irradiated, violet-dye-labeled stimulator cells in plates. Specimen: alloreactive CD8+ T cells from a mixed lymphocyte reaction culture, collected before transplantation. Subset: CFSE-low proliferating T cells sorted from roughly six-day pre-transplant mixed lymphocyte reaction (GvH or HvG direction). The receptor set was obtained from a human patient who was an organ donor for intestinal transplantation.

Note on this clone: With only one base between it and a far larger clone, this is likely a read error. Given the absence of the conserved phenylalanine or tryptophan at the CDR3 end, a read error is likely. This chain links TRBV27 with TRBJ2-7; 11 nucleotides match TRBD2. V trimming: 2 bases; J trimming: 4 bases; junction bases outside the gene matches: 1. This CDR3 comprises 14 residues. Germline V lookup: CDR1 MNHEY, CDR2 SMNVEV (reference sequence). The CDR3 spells CASSLLAGGYEQYL. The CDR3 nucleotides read TGTGCCAGCAGTTTACTAGCGGGGGGATACGAGCAGTACCTC.

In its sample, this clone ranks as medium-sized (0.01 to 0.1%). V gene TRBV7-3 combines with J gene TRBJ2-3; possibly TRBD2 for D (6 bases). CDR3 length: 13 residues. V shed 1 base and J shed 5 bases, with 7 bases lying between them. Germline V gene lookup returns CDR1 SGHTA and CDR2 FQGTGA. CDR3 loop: CASSLMGGDTQYF. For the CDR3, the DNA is TGTGCCAGCAGCTTAATGGGGGGAGATACGCAGTATTTT.

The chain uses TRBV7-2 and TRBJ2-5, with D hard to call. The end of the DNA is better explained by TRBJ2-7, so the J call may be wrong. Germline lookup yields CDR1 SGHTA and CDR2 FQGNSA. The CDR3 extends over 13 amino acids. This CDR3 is CASSLGMWNEQYF. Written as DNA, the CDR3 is TGTGCCAGCAGCTTAGGTATGTGGAACGAGCAGTACTTC.

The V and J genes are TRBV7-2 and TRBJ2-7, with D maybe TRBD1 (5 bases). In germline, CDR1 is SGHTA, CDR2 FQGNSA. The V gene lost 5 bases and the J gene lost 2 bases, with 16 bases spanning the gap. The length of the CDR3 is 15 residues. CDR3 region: CASSDVLRAAYEQYF. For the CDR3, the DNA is TGTGCCAGCAGCGATGTCCTCAGGGCGGCCTACGAGCAGTACTTC.

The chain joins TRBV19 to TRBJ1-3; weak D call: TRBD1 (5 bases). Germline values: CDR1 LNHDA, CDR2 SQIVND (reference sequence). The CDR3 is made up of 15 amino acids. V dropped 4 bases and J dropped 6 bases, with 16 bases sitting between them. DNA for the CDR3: TGTGCCAGTAGTAAAGGAGGACATAAGTTAAACACCATATATTTT. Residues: CASSKGGHKLNTIYF.

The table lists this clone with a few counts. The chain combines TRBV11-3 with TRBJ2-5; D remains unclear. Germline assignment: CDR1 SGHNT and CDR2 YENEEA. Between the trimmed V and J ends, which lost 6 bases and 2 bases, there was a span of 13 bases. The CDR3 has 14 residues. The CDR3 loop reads CASSTTNRQETQYF. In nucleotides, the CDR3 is TGTGCCAGCAGTACCACCAACAGACAAGAGACCCAGTACTTC.

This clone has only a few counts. CDR3 nucleotide sequence: TGTGCCAGCAGCTTACCTTCCTACGAGCAGTACTTC. Encoded protein: CASSLPSYEQYF. The chain employs TRBV7-4 and TRBJ2-7; D is ambiguous. Trimming took 2 bases from V and 1 from J, leaving 3 bases between them. Germline CDR1 is SGHVT and CDR2 is SQSDAQ. This CDR3 is built from 12 residues.